This section outlines one T cell receptor (beta chain) sequence together with its context. Its antigen remains unidentified. The sample is drawn from a study of cytomegalovirus exposure and HLA in healthy donors. Study-wide findings and caveats: Clusters of TCRs from the first cohort tended to co-occur in the 100 to 150 validation repertoires (as a later analysis found).

Clones were sequenced by immunoSEQ multiplex PCR, and TCRdb holds only the in-frame ones, with some missing. The data contain more than 95,000 clones, approximately 86% of them seen just once; the ten biggest clones take up about 4.1%. CDR3 length: 13 amino acids. J lost 2 bases, V lost 6 bases, and 3 bases had no gene match. Germline assignment: CDR1 LNHDA and CDR2 SQIVND (reference sequence). The receptor's source is a man between 18 and 35 years old in good health and CMV-seropositive. Sequencing was done on a sample of PBMCs. The chain employs TRBV19 and TRBJ1-2; 7 bases agree with TRBD1. The CDR3 nucleotides are TGTGCCAGTAGCGCGGACAGGAACTATGGCTACACCTTC. Translation: CASSADRNYGYTF.